Below, 19 T cell receptor beta chains from the same sample are listed, as sequenced in a study of neurological immune-mediated disorders. TCRdb independently ran MiXCR on the 5' RACE reads; one entry per CDR3 protein. The sample has more than 70,000 distinct CDR3 sequences, under 20% seen once. The sample consisted of PBMCs. These receptors came from a woman aged 35 to 49 in good health.

This clonotype was seen ten or more times. The chain carries TRBV5-1 and TRBJ2-7; 7 bases are shared with TRBD1. Germline values: CDR1 SGHRS, CDR2 YFSETQ. With 3 bases clipped from V and 6 bases from J, the junction kept 9 bases outside the gene matches. The CDR3 sequence is 14 residues long. CDR3 residues: CASSSGESGGEQYV. CDR3 coding DNA: TGCGCCAGCAGCTCAGGGGAATCAGGGGGCGAGCAGTACGTC.

This clonotype was counted at least ten times. V and J are TRBV5-1 and TRBJ2-3; 11 bases are shared with TRBD2. V was clipped by 3 bases and J by 1 base; unmatched bases: 4. Per the germline V gene, CDR1 is SGHRS and CDR2 is YFSETQ. CDR3 length equals 16 residues. Written as DNA, the CDR3 is TGCGCCAGCAGCTCACGACTAGCGGGGCGCACAGATACGCAGTATTTT. Residues: CASSSRLAGRTDTQYF.

This clonotype occurred many times. The chain joins TRBV7-2 to TRBJ1-5; a possible D gene is TRBD1 (6 bases). The V gene's germline CDR1 is SGHTA and CDR2 FQGNSA. Trimming pared 2 bases from V and 7 bases from J, leaving 9 bases between. The CDR3 has 13 amino acids. The CDR3 loop is CASSLQGKQPQHF. CDR3 nucleotides: TGTGCCAGCAGCTTACAGGGGAAACAGCCCCAGCATTTT. Filled out from reference TRBV7-2 and TRBJ1-5, the complete variable domain reads GAGVSQSPSNKVTEKGKDVELRCDPISGHTALYWYRQSLGQGLEFLIYFQGNSAPDKSGLPSDRFSAERTGGSVSTLTIQRTQQEDSAVYLCASSLQGKQPQHFGDGTRLSIL.

This clonotype was counted many times. V and J are TRBV2 and TRBJ2-7; 8 bases are a match to TRBD1. Germline V gene sequence: CDR1 SNHLY, CDR2 FYNNEI. After removal of 6 bases from V and 2 bases from J, the junction contained 6 bases not matched to a gene. This CDR3 is built from 14 residues. The CDR3 reads CASRLTGDTYEQYF. CDR3 DNA sequence: TGTGCCAGCAGACTGACAGGGGATACCTACGAGCAGTACTTC.

This clonotype was seen many times. J is TRBJ2-3 and V is TRBV6-6, with D uncertain. The germline CDR1 and CDR2 sequences are MNHNY and SVGAGI (reference sequence). The CDR3 length is 13 residues. The V gene lost 0 bases and the J gene lost 2 bases, with 3 bases spanning the gap. The CDR3 DNA is TGTGCCAGCAGTTACTCCTACACAGATACGCAGTATTTT. This gives the protein CASSYSYTDTQYF.

This clonotype was observed many times. The chain is built from TRBV6-1 and TRBJ1-6; D unresolved. V was cut by 2 bases and J by 3 bases, with 8 bases left in between. Germline values: CDR1 MNHNS, CDR2 SASEGT. This CDR3 has 15 amino acids. CDR3: CASSERPVYNSPLHF. CDR3 bases: TGTGCCAGCAGTGAAAGACCAGTCTATAATTCACCCCTCCACTTT.

This clonotype has ten or more counts. The DNA for the CDR3 is TGTGCCAGCAGCTTATTCCTGAACACTGAAGCTTTCTTT. Translated, it gives CASSLFLNTEAFF. The V and J genes are TRBV7-2 and TRBJ1-1; D not certain. The CDR3 sequence is 13 residues long. Germline V CDR1 and CDR2: SGHTA, FQGNSA. V lost 2 bases to trimming and J lost 0 bases, with 4 bases between them.

The chain is built from TRBV5-1 and TRBJ2-1, with unresolved D. This CDR3 has 15 residues. V gave up 4 bases and J gave up 5 bases, with 16 bases separating them. CDR1 is SGHRS and CDR2 is YFSETQ in the germline V gene. For the CDR3, the DNA is TGCGCCAGCAGCCCGGCCCCCACAGCCAACAATGAGCAGTTCTTC. Protein sequence: CASSPAPTANNEQFF. The whole variable domain, remainder taken from reference TRBV5-1 and TRBJ2-1, is KAGVTQTPRYLIKTRGQQVTLSCSPISGHRSVSWYQQTPGQGLQFLFEYFSETQRNKGNFPGRFSGRQFSNSRSEMNVSTLELGDSALYLCASSPAPTANNEQFFGPGTRLTVL.

This clonotype was observed many times. The chain combines TRBV5-5 with TRBJ1-1; TRBD1 might be the D (6 bases). Germline V gene sequence: CDR1 SGHKS, CDR2 YYEKEE (reference sequence). The CDR3 spans 14 residues. V was trimmed by 1 base and J by 0 bases, leaving 7 bases between them. CDR3 amino acids: CASSLWTVNTEAFF. The CDR3, as DNA: TGTGCCAGCAGCTTGTGGACAGTGAACACTGAAGCTTTCTTT.

This clonotype was seen many times. The V and J genes are TRBV4-2 and TRBJ1-2, with no clear D. The CDR3 covers 13 residues. The germline V and J ends were trimmed by 3 bases and 10 bases, with 15 bases remaining between them. In germline, CDR1 is LGHNA, CDR2 YNFKEQ. CDR3 DNA: TGTGCCAGCAGCCAGTACCGAGAGGAAGTCTACACCTTC. This translates into CASSQYREEVYTF.

This clonotype was found many times. This sequence may be a read error, since a much larger clone differs from it by one base. The genes are TRBV12-3 or TRBV12-4 and TRBJ1-2, with D maybe TRBD1 (5 bases). The length of the CDR3 is 13 residues. The V end lost 6 bases, the J end lost 8 bases, and 16 bases lay between the germline ends. The CDR3, as DNA: TGTGCCAGCAGCCACTCCGGGGCTCAGGGCTACACCTTC. Amino acids: CASSHSGAQGYTF.

This clonotype has a handful of counts. The chain employs TRBV18 and TRBJ1-5, with a weak D call TRBD1 (5 bases). The CDR3 totals 14 residues. Germline V lookup: CDR1 KGHSH, CDR2 LQKENI. V shed 3 bases and J shed 1 base, with 7 bases lying between them. CDR3 sequence: CASSPQGSNQPQHF. The CDR3 bases are TGTGCCAGCTCACCCCAGGGAAGCAATCAGCCCCAGCATTTT.

With respect to this clonotype: A much larger clone differs by one base, so this may be a read error. V is TRBV6-4 and J is TRBJ2-1; 9 bases are shared with TRBD2. The CDR3 extends over 15 amino acids. The germline V gene encodes CDR1 MRHNA and CDR2 SNTAGT. As DNA, the CDR3 is TGTGCCAGCAGTGACTCGCTAGCGGGGTACAATGATCAGTTCTTC. Translating it yields CASSDSLAGYNDQFF.

This clonotype was recorded many times. This chain connects TRBV20-1 to TRBJ1-6, with a weak D call TRBD1 (5 bases). CDR1 and CDR2 (germline): DFQATT, SNEGSKA (reference sequence). The CDR3 totals 14 residues. V was cut by 3 bases and J by 6 bases, with 12 bases left in between. CDR3 amino acids: CSARSGTSNSPLHF. CDR3 nucleotide sequence: TGCAGTGCTAGGTCCGGGACGAGTAATTCACCCCTCCACTTT.

The chain carries TRBV15 and TRBJ2-7; D not certain. The ends were cut back, 3 bases at V and 4 bases at J, with 13 bases in the middle. Germline CDR1 is LNHNV and CDR2 is YYDKDF (reference sequence). CDR3 length equals 14 residues. The CDR3 coding sequence is TGTGCCACCAGCAGGGCTCCCCAACGTTACGAGCAGTACTTC. This gives the protein CATSRAPQRYEQYF.

Ten or more counts support this clonotype. The rearrangement joins TRBV5-6 to TRBJ2-7; tentative D call: TRBD2 (6 bases). The germline CDR1 and CDR2 sequences are SGHDT and YYEEEE. The CDR3 consists of 14 residues. Trimming took off 4 bases at V and 3 bases at J, with 14 bases between the two ends. The CDR3: CASSPGGGSYEQYV. CDR3 DNA: TGTGCCAGCAGCCCCGGGGGTGGCAGCTACGAGCAGTACGTC.

This rearrangement joins TRBV12-3 or TRBV12-4 to TRBJ2-1; D gene unclear. The CDR3 has 16 residues. Trimming took 0 bases from V and 1 from J, leaving 10 bases between them. In DNA, the CDR3 is TGTGCCAGCAGTTTAGCCTACAAGGGTTCCTACAATGAGCAGTTCTTC. Protein: CASSLAYKGSYNEQFF.

This clonotype showed up many times. V usage is TRBV5-1 and J usage is TRBJ1-2; TRBD1 matches 8 bases. The CDR3 extends over 15 amino acids. Germline V gene sequence: CDR1 SGHRS, CDR2 YFSETQ. Trimming at V came to 0 bases and at J to 1 base, leaving 2 bases not matched to a gene. The DNA of the CDR3 is TGCGCCAGCAGCTTGGGACAGGGGAGTAACTATGGCTACACCTTC. Translation gives CASSLGQGSNYGYTF.

The table lists this clonotype with many counts. V usage is TRBV4-3 and J usage is TRBJ1-2; D gene ambiguous. Trimming took off 0 bases at V and 8 bases at J, with 22 bases between the two ends. Germline V lookup: CDR1 LGHNA, CDR2 YSLEER. The CDR3 length is 17 residues. CDR3 amino acids: CASSQDTRGRLWEGYTF. CDR3 sequence (DNA): TGCGCCAGCAGCCAAGATACGCGAGGGAGGCTATGGGAAGGCTACACCTTC.